This T cell receptor beta chain was found in a study of blood T cell repertoires in COVID-19. Cohorts were determined from participant-reported clinical history. Cohort 3 donors were reported recovered after two negative PCRs, clearance, or symptom resolution. Authors' methods: Amplification with reference gene primers provided the estimates of nucleated cell counts. Clones were sequenced by immunoSEQ multiplex PCR, and TCRdb holds only the in-frame ones, with some missing. V and J calls and clone size follow that table, whereas D and trimming were derived from the DNA. The sample carries some 130,000 clones, over 65% recorded once. Germline lookup yields CDR1 MNHEY and CDR2 SVGAGI. Trimming cost V 2 bases and J 6 bases; bases outside gene matches: 6. The CDR3 consists of 15 residues.

The material sequenced was PBMCs or T cells enriched from blood (not recorded which). The TCR sequence derives from a woman between 45 and 65 years old who had recovered from COVID-19. This chain joins TRBV6-5 and TRBJ2-2; 7 bases map to TRBD1. The CDR3 nucleotides read TGTGCCAGCAGTTACAGGGGGCTCACGTCCGGGGAGCTGTTTTTT. Translating it yields CASSYRGLTSGELFF.